The 31 T cell receptor beta chains reported below all come from one sample, sequenced in a study of T-cell reconstitution after alpha-beta-depleted transplantation in children. As it was prepared, the TCRbeta library received unique molecular identifiers. TCRdb reprocessed the PCR reads via MiXCR and lists one record per CDR3 protein. The sample records approximately 400,000 distinct CDR3 sequences, approximately 10% being singletons. Source: PBMCs from the stem cell graft donor, taken from the stem cell graft. These receptors came from a human donor who donated a stem cell graft to a child with acute myeloid leukemia.

This clonotype was seen a handful of times. V usage is TRBV4-3 and J usage is TRBJ2-3; D is undetermined. This CDR3 spans 16 amino acids. V lost 0 bases and J 2 bases, leaving 12 bases between the germline ends. Germline assignment: CDR1 LGHNA and CDR2 YSLEER. CDR3 sequence reads: CASSQEGSGFTDTQYF. The CDR3 DNA is TGCGCCAGCAGCCAAGAAGGATCCGGCTTCACAGATACGCAGTATTTT.

This clonotype was seen at least ten times. The V call is TRBV29-1, the J call TRBJ1-2; no clear D gene. CDR1 SQVTM and CDR2 ANQGSEA come from the germline V gene. Between the trimmed V and J ends, which lost 0 bases and 5 bases, there was a span of 7 bases. This CDR3 contains 12 residues. The CDR3 loop reads CSVEDRPYGYTF. The CDR3 region has the DNA TGCAGCGTTGAAGATCGGCCGTATGGCTACACCTTC.

This clonotype was seen a few times. This sequence joins TRBV7-2 and TRBJ2-3, with TRBD2 matching 12 bases. Germline V gene sequence: CDR1 SGHTA, CDR2 FQGNSA. The J segment lost 5 bases and the V segment lost 4 bases, leaving 7 bases of the junction unmatched. The CDR3 loop spans 16 amino acids. The chain's CDR3 is CASSSRLAGVKDTQYF. The CDR3 DNA follows: TGTGCCAGCAGCTCCCGACTAGCGGGAGTTAAAGATACGCAGTATTTT.

This clonotype came up a few times. This chain links TRBV20-1 with TRBJ2-2; no reliable D call. Trimming cost V 0 bases and J 1 base, with 6 bases left between them. This CDR3 comprises 14 residues. Germline CDR1 reads DFQATT; CDR2 reads SNEGSKA (reference sequence). The CDR3 here is CSARDFVNTGELFF. DNA of the CDR3: TGCAGTGCTAGAGATTTCGTGAACACCGGGGAGCTGTTTTTT.

This clonotype was observed a few times. V usage is TRBV5-5 and J usage is TRBJ1-2, with TRBD1 matching 7 bases. V was pared by 7 bases and J by 3 bases, with 12 bases of the junction left unmatched. CDR3 size: 15 residues. Germline-derived CDR1 and CDR2 are SGHKS and YYEKEE (reference sequence). CDR3 nucleotides: TGTGCCAGCGGTTCTAGAGAGGGGGCGGACTATGGCTACACCTTC. The encoded protein is CASGSREGADYGYTF.

Only a few counts were recorded for this clonotype. This chain connects TRBV30 to TRBJ2-3; 7 bases are shared with TRBD1. CDR1 GTSNPN and CDR2 SVGIG come from the germline V gene (reference sequence). The CDR3 consists of 15 residues. The junction had 11 bases not matched to a gene; V was cut back by 8 bases and J by 0 bases. The CDR3 DNA reads TGTGCCCGGGATTATACAGGGGAAAGCACAGATACGCAGTATTTT. Protein: CARDYTGESTDTQYF.

This clonotype was counted between two and nine times. The rearrangement joins TRBV5-1 to TRBJ2-2; possible D gene TRBD1, 7 bases. The CDR3 loop spans 16 amino acids. Looked up from germline, CDR1 is SGHRS and CDR2 is YFSETQ. The V end lost 3 bases, the J end lost 1 base, and 13 bases lay between the germline ends. DNA of the CDR3: TGCGCCAGCAGCTGGGGGGACAGAATGAACACCGGGGAGCTGTTTTTT. Amino acid sequence: CASSWGDRMNTGELFF.

This clonotype has at least ten counts. The gene calls are TRBV10-3 and TRBJ2-5, with D tentatively TRBD1 (6 bases). The CDR3 is made up of 14 amino acids. Germline-derived CDR1 and CDR2 are ENHRY and SYGVKD. The V and J ends lost 2 bases and 2 bases respectively, with 9 bases between them. The CDR3 nucleotides read TGTGCCATCAGTGAGGGGGGACAACAAGAGACCCAGTACTTC. Translated: CAISEGGQQETQYF.

In this sample, this clonotype turned up a few times. CDR3 in DNA: TGTGCCAGCAGTGAAGCACTACACAATGAGCAGTTCTTC. The encoded protein is CASSEALHNEQFF. The chain uses TRBV2 and TRBJ2-1; D remains ambiguous. The CDR3 length is 13 residues. V was trimmed by 0 bases and J by 5 bases, leaving 5 bases between them. The V gene's germline CDR1 is SNHLY and CDR2 FYNNEI. The variable domain in full, completed from reference TRBV2 and TRBJ2-1, reads EPEVTQTPSHQVTQMGQEVILRCVPISNHLYFYWYRQILGQKVEFLVSFYNNEISEKSEIFDDQFSVERPDGSNFTLKIRSTKLEDSAMYFCASSEALHNEQFFGPGTRLTVL.

The V call is TRBV7-2, the J call TRBJ2-3; TRBD1 aligns across 9 bases. This CDR3 region has 14 residues. Germline V CDR1 and CDR2: SGHTA, FQGNSA. V gave up 1 base and J gave up 5 bases; unmatched junction bases: 1. The CDR3 region is CASSLVTGGDTQYF. The CDR3 region has the DNA TGTGCCAGCAGCTTAGTGACAGGGGGAGATACGCAGTATTTT.

The rearrangement links TRBV25-1 to TRBJ2-7, with TRBD1 as a possible D gene (7 bases). Trimming shortened V by 4 bases and J by 4 bases, and 26 bases separated the two germline ends. The CDR3 is 18 residues long. The germline CDR1 and CDR2 sequences are MGHDK and SYGVNS. CDR3 sequence: CASSASSGERGQTYEQYF. CDR3 nucleotides: TGTGCCAGCAGTGCGTCGTCGGGGGAAAGGGGGCAGACTTACGAGCAGTACTTC.

The chain joins TRBV11-3 to TRBJ2-1; D possibly uses TRBD1 or TRBD2 (5 bases each). This CDR3 is built from 15 residues. The germline V gene has CDR1 SGHNT and CDR2 YENEEA. Deletions cut 0 bases from V and 5 bases from J, with 11 bases between. CDR3 region: CASSLEGPSNNEQFF. Here the CDR3 DNA reads TGTGCCAGCAGCTTAGAGGGACCTTCCAACAATGAGCAGTTCTTC.

The chain links TRBV6-5 to TRBJ2-3; 14 positions match TRBD2. The CDR3 totals 18 residues. With 2 bases clipped from V and 5 bases from J, the junction kept 9 bases outside the gene matches. From germline, CDR1 is MNHEY and CDR2 SVGAGI. The CDR3 DNA sequence: TGTGCCAGCAGTTACCACCCCGGGACTAGCGGGGGTGGAGATACGCAGTATTTT. Protein: CASSYHPGTSGGGDTQYF.

This clonotype was observed at least ten times. The rearrangement uses TRBV5-1 and TRBJ2-1, with D tentatively TRBD2 (7 bases). From germline, CDR1 is SGHRS and CDR2 YFSETQ. CDR3 size: 16 residues. The V gene lost 4 bases and the J gene lost 5 bases, with 19 bases spanning the gap. The CDR3 nucleotides read TGCGCCAGCAGCGCCCCCTTGGGGGGGGGCAACAATGAGCAGTTCTTC. As protein: CASSAPLGGGNNEQFF.

This clonotype was detected ten times or more. The chain recombines TRBV10-3 with TRBJ2-4, with a weak D call TRBD1 (5 bases). CDR3 length: 15 residues. V was shortened by 5 bases and J by 0 bases, with 11 bases between the two germline ends. Germline V lookup: CDR1 ENHRY, CDR2 SYGVKD. CDR3 residues: CAISKTEQAKNIQYF. The CDR3 coding sequence is TGTGCCATCAGTAAGACAGAACAAGCCAAAAACATTCAGTACTTC.

The rearrangement uses TRBV25-1 and TRBJ2-5; 8 positions match TRBD1. Per germline, CDR1 MGHDK and CDR2 SYGVNS. V trimming: 1 base; J trimming: 5 bases; junction bases outside the gene matches: 6. The CDR3 length is 15 residues. The CDR3 region is CASSEWATGEETQYF. CDR3 DNA sequence: TGTGCCAGCAGTGAATGGGCGACAGGGGAGGAGACCCAGTACTTC.

This clonotype was detected only a few times. This sequence joins TRBV20-1 and TRBJ1-5; possibly TRBD1 for D (6 bases). CDR3 length: 15 residues. In germline, CDR1 is DFQATT, CDR2 SNEGSKA (reference sequence). Trimming left V 1 base short and J 4 bases short, with 14 bases between. CDR3: CSARVEGQVNQPQHF. The DNA of the CDR3 is TGCAGTGCTAGAGTTGAGGGACAAGTAAATCAGCCCCAGCATTTT.

This clonotype was picked up many times. This rearrangement joins TRBV9 to TRBJ2-2, with a possible D match to TRBD2 (6 bases). The germline gives CDR1 SGDLS, CDR2 YYNGEE. V was trimmed by 0 bases and J by 8 bases, leaving 11 bases between them. This CDR3 has 14 residues. DNA for the CDR3: TGTGCCAGCAGCGTAGCTACGGAGGGGGGGGAGCTGTTTTTT. This gives the protein CASSVATEGGELFF.

This clonotype came up a few times. The chain carries TRBV6-5 and TRBJ1-5, with D unclear. V lost 2 bases and J 5 bases, leaving 13 bases between the germline ends. Per germline, CDR1 MNHEY and CDR2 SVGAGI. There are 15 residues in the CDR3. This chain's CDR3 is CASSYIYNKDQPQHF. Written as DNA, the CDR3 is TGTGCCAGCAGTTACATATACAATAAGGATCAGCCCCAGCATTTT.

This sequence joins TRBV7-9 and TRBJ1-4; maybe TRBD1 (6 bases). CDR1 is SEHNR, CDR2 FQNEAQ, per germline (reference sequence). V lost 6 bases and J lost 4, with 15 bases in between. The CDR3 has 15 residues. CDR3 nucleotide sequence: TGTGCCAGCAGTTTTACTGGGGGGCGTAATGAAAAACTGTTTTTT. Protein: CASSFTGGRNEKLFF.

There are many counts of this clonotype. The rearrangement joins TRBV7-8 to TRBJ2-7; possible D gene TRBD2, 5 bases. Trimming left V 5 bases short and J 4 bases short, with 15 bases between. Germline CDR1 and CDR2: SGHVS and FQNEAQ. The CDR3 consists of 14 residues. This chain's CDR3 is CASSLRTGIYEQYV. The CDR3 DNA sequence: TGTGCCAGCAGCCTACGGACGGGAATATACGAGCAGTACGTC.

This clonotype has ten or more counts. The V gene is TRBV6-1, the J gene TRBJ1-2, with D unresolved. Germline values: CDR1 MNHNS, CDR2 SASEGT. The CDR3 contains 13 residues. The ends were cut back, 4 bases at V and 7 bases at J, with 13 bases in the middle. CDR3: CASSVMTDGGYTF. In DNA form, the CDR3 reads TGTGCCAGCAGTGTTATGACGGACGGTGGCTACACCTTC.

The CDR3 DNA reads as TGCGCCAGCACTTTATTGCCGGGACTACTTAACACCGGGGAGCTGTTTTTT. It codes for CASTLLPGLLNTGELFF. The chain uses TRBV5-1 and TRBJ2-2, with 7 bases fitting TRBD2. Per germline, CDR1 SGHRS and CDR2 YFSETQ. The CDR3 loop spans 17 amino acids. The trim removed 6 bases at V and 2 bases at J, leaving 13 bases unmatched.

This clonotype was counted ten times or more. CDR3 bases: TGTGCCAGCACCTACCGGGGACTTCAAGAGACCCAGTACTTC. This translates into CASTYRGLQETQYF. This chain links TRBV7-2 with TRBJ2-5; tentatively, D is TRBD2 (6 bases). The CDR3 consists of 14 residues. Germline V lookup: CDR1 SGHTA, CDR2 FQGNSA. Trimming removed 7 bases at V and 2 bases at J, with 14 bases between.

This clonotype has at least ten counts. The gene calls are TRBV9 and TRBJ2-7; D remains ambiguous. There are 14 residues in the CDR3. Germline loops: CDR1 SGDLS, CDR2 YYNGEE. V lost 1 base and J lost 0, with 8 bases in between. CDR3 sequence reads: CASSVTATSYEQYF. DNA for the CDR3: TGTGCCAGCAGCGTAACAGCGACCTCCTACGAGCAGTACTTC.

The gene calls are TRBV5-1 and TRBJ2-3; 7 nucleotides align to TRBD1. The CDR3 sequence is 15 residues long. The V gene end was trimmed by 2 bases and the J gene end by 2 bases; junction bases not matched to a gene: 5. Germline V lookup: CDR1 SGHRS, CDR2 YFSETQ. The CDR3 region is CASSLQGFFTDTQYF. CDR3 nucleotide sequence: TGCGCCAGCAGCTTACAGGGGTTTTTCACAGATACGCAGTATTTT.

This clonotype showed up just a few times. The V and J genes are TRBV2 and TRBJ2-7; 7 nucleotides match TRBD2. In germline, CDR1 is SNHLY, CDR2 FYNNEI. There are 15 residues in the CDR3. Trimming at V came to 0 bases and at J to 4 bases, leaving 6 bases not matched to a gene. The CDR3, as DNA: TGTGCCAGCAGTGAAGCGGGCGGGAGTGGGTACGAGCAGTACTTC. Translating it yields CASSEAGGSGYEQYF.

This clonotype was detected only once. It may be a read error: a sequence one base away is much more abundant. The chain couples TRBV11-2 to TRBJ2-3; 12 bases agree with TRBD2. The CDR3 sequence is 17 residues long. CDR1 is SGHAT, CDR2 FQNNGV, per germline. The CDR3 protein is CASSFGLAGTSTDTKYF. In DNA form, the CDR3 reads TGTGCCAGCAGCTTCGGACTAGCGGGGACTAGCACAGATACGAAGTATTTT.

The V and J genes are TRBV29-1 and TRBJ1-1; tentative D call: TRBD1 (5 bases). The germline V gene encodes CDR1 SQVTM and CDR2 ANQGSEA. The CDR3 is 14 amino acids. The V gene lost 5 bases and the J gene lost 1 base, with 14 bases spanning the gap. The DNA for the CDR3 is TGCAGCGTTTTGCCTCAGGGTCCGAACACTGAAGCTTTCTTT. It is translated as CSVLPQGPNTEAFF.

This clonotype occurred many times. The rearrangement links TRBV10-2 to TRBJ1-1; 8 nucleotides agree with TRBD1. This CDR3 contains 13 residues. The ends lost 6 bases at V and 0 bases at J; junction bases unmatched: 0. Germline assignment: CDR1 WSHSY and CDR2 SAAADI. CDR3 amino acids: CASRGQVNTEAFF. The CDR3 nucleotides are TGCGCCAGCAGGGGACAGGTGAACACTGAAGCTTTCTTT.

This clonotype was counted ten times or more. The chain recombines TRBV7-9 with TRBJ1-1; tentatively, D is TRBD1 (6 bases). The germline gives CDR1 SEHNR, CDR2 FQNEAQ (reference sequence). The CDR3 spans 14 residues. V was pared by 5 bases and J by 1 base, with 11 bases between. The DNA of the CDR3 is TGTGCCAGCAGCCGCAGGACAGAGAACACTGAAGCTTTCTTT. Protein: CASSRRTENTEAFF.